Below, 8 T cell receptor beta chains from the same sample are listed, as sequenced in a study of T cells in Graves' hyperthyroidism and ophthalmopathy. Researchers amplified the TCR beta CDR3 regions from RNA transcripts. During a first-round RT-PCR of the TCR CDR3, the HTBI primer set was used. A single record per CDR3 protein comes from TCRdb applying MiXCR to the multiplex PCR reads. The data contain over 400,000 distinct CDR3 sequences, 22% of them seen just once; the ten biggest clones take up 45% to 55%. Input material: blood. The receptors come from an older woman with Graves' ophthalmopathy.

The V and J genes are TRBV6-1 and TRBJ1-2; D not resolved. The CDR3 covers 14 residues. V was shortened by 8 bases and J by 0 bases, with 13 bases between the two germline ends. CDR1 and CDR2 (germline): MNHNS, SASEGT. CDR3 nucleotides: TGTGCCAGCTTCTGGCAGGACCCTAACTATGGCTACACCTTC. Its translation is CASFWQDPNYGYTF.

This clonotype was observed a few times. The DNA of the CDR3 is TGTGCCAGCAGCCGAGGGGGGTACTCTGGAAACACCATATATTTT. Amino acids: CASSRGGYSGNTIYF. The rearrangement links TRBV7-9 to TRBJ1-3, with a possible D match to TRBD1 (6 bases). V shed 5 bases and J shed 0 bases, with 11 bases lying between them. CDR3 length: 15 residues. Germline V gene data show CDR1 as SEHNR and CDR2 as FQNEAQ (reference sequence).

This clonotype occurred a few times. The CDR3, as DNA: TGTGCCTGGAGTGACCCCTCAGGGGCAGATACGCAGTATTTT. Amino acids: CAWSDPSGADTQYF. This chain connects TRBV30 to TRBJ2-3; tentative D call: TRBD1 (6 bases). The V and J ends lost 1 base and 4 bases respectively, with 12 bases between them. The CDR3 has 14 residues. Germline V gives CDR1 GTSNPN, CDR2 SVGIG (reference sequence).

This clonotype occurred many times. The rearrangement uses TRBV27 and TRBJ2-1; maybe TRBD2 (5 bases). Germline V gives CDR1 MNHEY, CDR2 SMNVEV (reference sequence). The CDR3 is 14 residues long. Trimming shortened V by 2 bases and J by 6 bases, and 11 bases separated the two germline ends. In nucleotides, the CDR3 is TGTGCCAGCAGTTTAACGGGAAGTGTCAATGAGCAGTTCTTC. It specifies CASSLTGSVNEQFF.

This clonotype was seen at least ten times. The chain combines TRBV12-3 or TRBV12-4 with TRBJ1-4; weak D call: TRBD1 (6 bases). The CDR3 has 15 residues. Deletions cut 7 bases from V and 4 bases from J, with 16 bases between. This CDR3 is CASNIGDMSNEKLFF. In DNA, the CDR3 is TGTGCCAGCAATATAGGGGACATGAGTAATGAAAAACTGTTTTTT.

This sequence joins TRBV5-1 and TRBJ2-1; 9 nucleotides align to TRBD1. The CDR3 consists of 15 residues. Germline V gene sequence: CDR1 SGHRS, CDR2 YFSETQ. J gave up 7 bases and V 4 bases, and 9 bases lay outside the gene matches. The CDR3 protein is CASSLRTGQGNEQFF. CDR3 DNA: TGCGCCAGCAGCCTAAGGACAGGACAGGGGAATGAGCAGTTCTTC.

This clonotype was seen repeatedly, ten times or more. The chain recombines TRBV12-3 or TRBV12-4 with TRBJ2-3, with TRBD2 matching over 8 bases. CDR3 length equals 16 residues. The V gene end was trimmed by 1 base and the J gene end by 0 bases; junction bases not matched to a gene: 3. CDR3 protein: CASSLGSSGSTDTQYF. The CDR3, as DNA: TGTGCCAGCAGTTTAGGTTCTAGCGGGAGCACAGATACGCAGTATTTT.

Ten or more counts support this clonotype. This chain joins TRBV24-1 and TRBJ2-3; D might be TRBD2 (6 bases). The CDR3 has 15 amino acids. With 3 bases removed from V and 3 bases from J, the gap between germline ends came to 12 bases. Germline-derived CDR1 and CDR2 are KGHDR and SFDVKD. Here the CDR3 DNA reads TGTGCCACCAGTGATGTGGGACTTGCTACAGATACGCAGTATTTT. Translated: CATSDVGLATDTQYF.